This TCR beta chain was retrieved from a study of blood T cell repertoires in COVID-19. Across the study: Sites in the United States, Italy and Spain provided acute and convalescent COVID-19 samples. T cells, B-cell-depleted T cells, or PBMCs provided the cDNA or gDNA that served as material.

V was pared by 3 bases and J by 4 bases, with 3 bases of the junction left unmatched. CDR1 and CDR2 from the germline V gene are SGHNT and YYREEE (reference sequence). This CDR3 comprises 13 residues. Per the original data handling: For nucleated cells, counts were estimated from reference gene primer amplification. Some clones are missing from TCRdb's copy, which holds only in-frame ones; the method was immunoSEQ multiplex PCR. V, J and clone size are taken as reported in that table, and D and trimming were inferred from the DNA itself. The sample records tens of thousands of clones, about four fifths being singletons.

The chain is built from TRBV5-4 and TRBJ1-1, with 7 bases aligning to TRBD1. The sample taken for sequencing was peripheral blood. The receptor comes from a man older than 75 with acute or convalescent COVID-19. CDR3 region: CASSSDRATEAFF. CDR3 nucleotides: TGTGCCAGCAGCTCCGACAGGGCCACTGAAGCTTTCTTT.